These T cell receptor beta chains were read from a single sample in a study of blood T cell repertoires in COVID-19. Libraries were prepared by immunoSEQ multiplex PCR; TCRdb keeps only in-frame clonotypes and omits some of them. The table lists hundreds of thousands of clones, under 95% of them singletons. Sequencing used peripheral blood. The receptors here all came from a woman aged 18-30 years who had recovered from COVID-19. Both conserved end residues are trimmed from each CDR3. The D gene is left open where the match is weak.

j_call: TRBJ2-5; v_call: TRBV9; d_call: NA; cdr3_aa: ASSVSGASQETQY
j_call: TRBJ1-1; v_call: TRBV5-1; d_call: NA; cdr3_aa: ASSVVGQGNTEAF
j_call: TRBJ2-1; v_call: TRBV11-2; d_call: TRBD2; cdr3_aa: ASSWTGTSGRVNEQF
j_call: TRBJ1-2; v_call: TRBV5-1; d_call: TRBD1; cdr3_aa: ASSKAGQGLGYT
j_call: TRBJ1-1; v_call: TRBV29-1; d_call: NA; cdr3_aa: SVGAGLNTEAF
j_call: TRBJ2-5; v_call: TRBV19; d_call: NA; cdr3_aa: ASRTGVETQY
j_call: TRBJ2-3; v_call: TRBV13; d_call: TRBD2; cdr3_aa: ASSSSGRADTQY
j_call: TRBJ2-4; v_call: TRBV4-3; d_call: NA; cdr3_aa: ASRSRQNIQY
j_call: TRBJ2-2; v_call: TRBV25-1; d_call: NA; cdr3_aa: ASSGGLSTGELF
j_call: TRBJ2-3; v_call: TRBV27; d_call: TRBD2; cdr3_aa: ASSSGGRHTDTQY
j_call: TRBJ2-1; v_call: TRBV12-5; d_call: TRBD2; cdr3_aa: ASGFGSGRDYNEQF
j_call: TRBJ2-5; v_call: TRBV19; d_call: NA; cdr3_aa: ASTPDSSQETQY
j_call: TRBJ1-2; v_call: TRBV19; d_call: TRBD1; cdr3_aa: ASSIQTGRYGYT
j_call: TRBJ1-1; v_call: TRBV6-2/TRBV6-3; d_call: NA; cdr3_aa: ASSGGQEAF
j_call: TRBJ1-6; v_call: TRBV7-9; d_call: TRBD1; cdr3_aa: ASSSGGQGDNSPLH
j_call: TRBJ2-5; v_call: TRBV11-3; d_call: TRBD2; cdr3_aa: ASSLDRGGGETQY
j_call: TRBJ1-2; v_call: TRBV24-1; d_call: TRBD1; cdr3_aa: ATSDSGTADYGYT
j_call: TRBJ2-2; v_call: TRBV4-3; d_call: TRBD2; cdr3_aa: ASSQGLADTGELF
j_call: TRBJ2-5; v_call: TRBV7-2; d_call: NA; cdr3_aa: ASREGASETQY
j_call: TRBJ2-1; v_call: TRBV24-1; d_call: NA; cdr3_aa: ATSDYGTGYNEQF
j_call: TRBJ2-1; v_call: TRBV7-9; d_call: TRBD2; cdr3_aa: ASSRTSGSVSYNEQF
j_call: TRBJ2-2; v_call: TRBV13; d_call: NA; cdr3_aa: ASSSQHLATGELF
j_call: TRBJ2-1; v_call: TRBV18; d_call: NA; cdr3_aa: ASSPTSSYNEQF
j_call: TRBJ2-5; v_call: TRBV7-2; d_call: TRBD1; cdr3_aa: ASSLPRGWETQY
j_call: TRBJ2-1; v_call: TRBV5-8; d_call: NA; cdr3_aa: ASSLGILADSYNEQF
j_call: TRBJ2-4; v_call: TRBV24-1; d_call: NA; cdr3_aa: ATSDATGRQY
j_call: TRBJ1-2; v_call: TRBV20-1; d_call: TRBD1; cdr3_aa: SASQGQGYGYT
j_call: TRBJ2-1; v_call: TRBV20-1; d_call: NA; cdr3_aa: SASVGRVYNEQF
j_call: TRBJ1-2; v_call: TRBV12-2; d_call: NA; cdr3_aa: ASRLVGTGKIENYGYT
j_call: TRBJ1-1; v_call: TRBV19; d_call: NA; cdr3_aa: ASIPLGNTEAF
j_call: TRBJ2-5; v_call: TRBV9; d_call: TRBD2; cdr3_aa: ASSVDSGRAWETQY
j_call: TRBJ2-5; v_call: TRBV6-1; d_call: TRBD2; cdr3_aa: ASSDLAGGLQETQY
j_call: TRBJ2-1; v_call: TRBV2; d_call: TRBD2; cdr3_aa: ASSSYGAGVDNEQF
j_call: TRBJ1-2; v_call: TRBV15; d_call: TRBD1; cdr3_aa: ATSRQGRGYT
j_call: TRBJ2-6; v_call: TRBV5-4; d_call: TRBD2; cdr3_aa: ASSLASGAKSSGANVLT
j_call: TRBJ1-2; v_call: TRBV19; d_call: NA; cdr3_aa: ASSPPGYGYT
j_call: TRBJ2-3; v_call: TRBV28; d_call: NA; cdr3_aa: ASSLDSSTDTQY
j_call: TRBJ1-4; v_call: TRBV30; d_call: NA; cdr3_aa: AWSAGVSFATNEKLF
j_call: TRBJ1-2; v_call: TRBV29-1; d_call: NA; cdr3_aa: SVTPGMEYGYT
j_call: TRBJ2-1; v_call: TRBV11-2; d_call: NA; cdr3_aa: ASSPRLSGFYNEQF
j_call: TRBJ2-1; v_call: TRBV18; d_call: NA; cdr3_aa: ASSPRPGTYNEQF
j_call: TRBJ2-2; v_call: TRBV20-1; d_call: NA; cdr3_aa: SASRIGGPGELF
j_call: TRBJ2-5; v_call: TRBV5-6; d_call: NA; cdr3_aa: ASSFGGQETQY
j_call: TRBJ1-1; v_call: TRBV6-5; d_call: NA; cdr3_aa: ASSYSRLPNTEAF